The count of the clone carrying this T cell receptor beta chain is one. The authors' processing: Amplifying reference gene primers gave estimates of nucleated cell counts. Produced via immunoSEQ multiplex PCR; TCRdb's table is partial and in-frame only. V and J calls plus clone size are reproduced from that table; the DNA served to infer D and trimming. The sample shows more than 200,000 clones, 70% to 90% of them seen only once. This sample is part of a study of blood T cell repertoires in COVID-19. For the study at large: PBMCs, B-cell-depleted T cells, or T cells provided the cDNA or gDNA that made up the material.

Germline CDR1 SNHLY, CDR2 FYNNEI. CDR3 length equals 14 residues. J was trimmed by 1 base and V by 10 bases; bases with no gene match: 5. The Seattle patients joined while their infection was active and were tracked longitudinally afterward. The genes are TRBV2 and TRBJ2-7, with TRBD2 identical over 12 bases. Sequencing was done on a sample of peripheral blood. This receptor was taken from a woman between 55 and 75 years old with COVID-19, enrolled during active disease. CDR3 bases: TGTGCCACCAAGACTAGCGGGGGATCCTACGAGCAGTACTTC. Its protein product is CATKTSGGSYEQYF.